These 3 T cell receptor beta chains originate from one sample sequenced in a study of beta chain features in type 1 diabetes. cDNA synthesis used the whole RNA isolate, giving expressed TCRB sequences. Profiling relied on immunoSEQ multiplex PCR, and the TCRdb table lists in-frame clones only, not all of them. The sample lists 140,000 or so clones, about a tenth seen once, with around 0.68% in the top ten. The sequenced sample was central memory CD4+ T cells from blood. The receptors shown here come from a man aged 18 to 29 in good health.

In this sample, this clone turned up many times. CDR3 DNA sequence: TGTGCCACCAGCTGGGACAGGAACACTGAAGCTTTCTTT. Encoded protein: CATSWDRNTEAFF. The V gene is TRBV15, the J gene TRBJ1-1, with 7 bases identical to TRBD1. There are 13 residues in the CDR3. CDR1 is LNHNV, CDR2 YYDKDF, per germline (reference sequence). V was clipped by 5 bases and J by 1 base; unmatched bases: 1.

This clone occurred a few times. J is TRBJ1-6 and V is TRBV7-9; possibly TRBD1 for D (6 bases). The V end was cut by 8 bases, the J end by 5 bases, with 13 bases between. CDR3 length equals 14 residues. CDR1 SEHNR and CDR2 FQNEAQ come from the germline V gene (reference sequence). The DNA for the CDR3 is TGTGCCAGCGGCCAGGGGTTCGATAATTCACCCCTCCACTTT. It is translated as CASGQGFDNSPLHF.

This clone is labeled medium-sized. The chain has TRBV7-2 and TRBJ2-3; 8 bases are shared with TRBD1. The CDR3 totals 14 residues. V dropped 1 base and J dropped 4; count of bases not matched to a gene: 1. CDR1 SGHTA and CDR2 FQGNSA come from the germline V gene. The CDR3 DNA sequence: TGTGCCAGCAGCTTAGGGGACAGGCCAGATACGCAGTATTTT. It is translated as CASSLGDRPDTQYF.